This T cell receptor beta chain was recovered during a study of T cell responses to AZD1222 COVID-19 vaccine. Study-wide context: Analysis merged second doses at about 4 or about 12 weeks. Points from the study as a whole: Baseline serostatus was positive in only a handful of AZD1222 recipients. White British people made up most donors, females outnumbered males, and clonal diversity was possibly underestimated.

The table came from immunoSEQ multiplex PCR; TCRdb's copy has only in-frame clones and leaves some out. The repertoire holds about 180,000 clones, with around nine tenths as singletons. About this clone itself: Its antigen remains unknown.

Germline V gene sequence: CDR1 SEHNR, CDR2 FQNEAQ (reference sequence). Trimming took 1 base from V and 3 from J; bases not matched to a gene: 2. This CDR3 is 15 amino acids long. The chain uses TRBV7-9 and TRBJ1-5; 8 bases are shared with TRBD1. This receptor was identified in an adult in good health. The input for sequencing was peripheral blood, taken on day 0 of AZD1222 vaccination. The CDR3 here is CASSLGTGNNQPQHF. The CDR3 nucleotides are TGTGCCAGCAGCTTAGGGACAGGGAACAATCAGCCCCAGCATTTT. The variable domain in full, with the rest retrieved from reference TRBV7-9 and TRBJ1-5, is DTGVSQNPRHKITKRGQNVTFRCDPISEHNRLYWYRQTLGQGPEFLTYFQNEAQLEKSRLLSDRFSAERPKGSFSTLEIQRTEQGDSAMYLCASSLGTGNNQPQHFGDGTRLSIL.